This T cell receptor beta chain is drawn from a study of T cell responses to AZD1222 COVID-19 vaccine. Study-wide findings and caveats: It should be noted that donors were predominantly white British and more often female, and clonal diversity was possibly underestimated. With two AZD1222 doses given, Spike-specific TCR breadth and depth both rose. The study sampled repertoires only after the peak T cell response.

The ends lost 0 bases at V and 5 bases at J; junction bases unmatched: 6. The V gene's germline CDR1 is MNHEY and CDR2 SMNVEV (reference sequence). CDR3 size: 15 residues. Concerning this clone itself: The antigen is not known.

The assay was immunoSEQ multiplex PCR, and TCRdb's table has in-frame clones only and misses some. The sample has around 150,000 clones, around 90% seen once; the top ten hold 3.2%. This clonotype was sampled from an adult who received the AZD1222 COVID-19 vaccine. The sample here was peripheral blood, taken 28 days after the second AZD1222 dose. The gene calls are TRBV27 and TRBJ1-1, with 7 positions matching TRBD1. The CDR3 region has the DNA TGTGCCAGCAGTTTATCTCGACAGGGCGGGACTGAAGCTTTCTTT. As protein: CASSLSRQGGTEAFF.